The entry that follows covers one T cell receptor beta chain sequence. Its antigen remains unknown. The sample belongs to a study of shared clonotypes between healthy human individuals. Study details: Used for every donor were three CD4 naive, three CD4 memory, two CD8 naive and one CD8 memory plate. General study points: A small donor pool kept down the genetic and exposure-history diversity that was represented. Across four donors, naive CD4 shared roughly 5.1%, naive CD8 under 4%, memory CD4 approximately 2.5%, memory CD8 roughly 0.37%.

Looked up from germline, CDR1 is GTSNPN and CDR2 is SVGIG (reference sequence). V gave up 0 bases and J gave up 7 bases, with 11 bases separating them. This CDR3 is 13 amino acids long. Clones were read by immunoSEQ multiplex PCR, and TCRdb kept only the in-frame ones, dropping some. The sample lists about 2.4 million clones; 85% to 95% were seen once. The sequenced material came from naive CD4+ T cells sorted from blood. The subset here: CD45RA+ positively selected. This TCR derives from a man aged 18 to 29 in good health. The chain couples TRBV30 to TRBJ2-3, with no clear D. The CDR3 spells CAWSVVLLNTQYF. The CDR3 nucleotides read TGTGCCTGGAGTGTAGTGTTGTTAAATACGCAGTATTTT.